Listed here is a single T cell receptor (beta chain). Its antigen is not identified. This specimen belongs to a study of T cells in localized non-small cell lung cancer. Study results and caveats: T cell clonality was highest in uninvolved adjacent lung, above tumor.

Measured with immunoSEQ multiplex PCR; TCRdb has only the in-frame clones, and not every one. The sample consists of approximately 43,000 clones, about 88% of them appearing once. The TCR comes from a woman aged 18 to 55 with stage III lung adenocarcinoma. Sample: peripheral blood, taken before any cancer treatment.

CDR3 coding DNA: TGCGCCAGCAGCCAAAAAAGCGGGGGGTCCACAGATACGCAGTATTTT. Protein: CASSQKSGGSTDTQYF. V gene TRBV4-1 combines with J gene TRBJ2-3, with 9 positions matching TRBD2. The V gene's germline CDR1 is MGHRA and CDR2 YSYEKL. CDR3 length: 16 residues. Losses at the gene ends were 2 bases for V and 2 bases for J; bases not matched to a gene: 5.